This is a list of T cell receptor beta chains from one sample in a study of blood T cell repertoires in COVID-19. Generated by immunoSEQ multiplex PCR, the TCRdb table keeps only in-frame clones and is missing some. The table shows approximately 260,000 clones, with around 82% occurring only once. Source material: peripheral blood. These receptors came from an elderly woman with active or convalescent COVID-19. CDR3s include the opening cysteine and the closing phenylalanine or tryptophan. A D gene is named only where the DNA matches it firmly. Not every row has a clone size; where given, it reads once, few, many or a size class.

j_gene: TRBJ1-5
v_gene: TRBV27
abundance: NA
d_gene: TRBD1
CDR3aa: CASSPRGQENSNQPQHF
CDR3nt: TGTGCCAGCAGTCCTAGGGGACAGGAGAATAGCAATCAGCCCCAGCATTTT

j_gene: TRBJ1-3
v_gene: TRBV5-1
abundance: NA
d_gene: TRBD1
CDR3aa: CASSLVGQAGNTIYF
CDR3nt: TGCGCCAGCAGCTTGGTCGGACAGGCTGGAAACACCATATATTTT

j_gene: TRBJ1-2
v_gene: TRBV28
abundance: once
d_gene: NA
CDR3aa: CASTGSAGYDYGYTF
CDR3nt: TGTGCCAGCACGGGTAGCGCAGGATACGACTATGGCTACACCTTC

j_gene: TRBJ2-3
v_gene: TRBV27
abundance: NA
d_gene: TRBD1
CDR3aa: CASSRTGRPSTDTQYF
CDR3nt: TGTGCCAGCAGCCGGACAGGGCGACCCAGCACAGATACGCAGTATTTT

j_gene: TRBJ1-1
v_gene: TRBV4-2
abundance: few
d_gene: TRBD1
CDR3aa: CASSQGTQGQGGTEAFF
CDR3nt: TGTGCCAGCAGCCAAGGTACTCAAGGACAGGGAGGAACTGAAGCTTTCTTT

j_gene: TRBJ1-2
v_gene: TRBV20-1
abundance: NA
d_gene: TRBD1
CDR3aa: CSAGGQGDGYTF
CDR3nt: TGCAGTGCTGGTGGACAGGGGGATGGCTACACCTTC

j_gene: TRBJ2-1
v_gene: TRBV2
abundance: NA
d_gene: TRBD1
CDR3aa: CASSEARQGNDNEQFF
CDR3nt: TGTGCCAGCAGTGAAGCGAGACAGGGGAATGACAATGAGCAGTTCTTC

j_gene: TRBJ1-6
v_gene: TRBV4-1
abundance: NA
d_gene: TRBD1
CDR3aa: CASSQEIPGQVNSPLHF
CDR3nt: TGCGCCAGCAGCCAAGAAATCCCCGGACAGGTTAATTCACCCCTCCACTTT

j_gene: TRBJ1-6
v_gene: TRBV7-8
abundance: NA
d_gene: TRBD1
CDR3aa: CASSSARQGYPPLHF
CDR3nt: TGTGCCAGCAGCTCCGCTAGACAGGGGTATCCACCCCTCCACTTT

j_gene: TRBJ1-4
v_gene: TRBV5-1
abundance: NA
d_gene: NA
CDR3aa: CASSFLNTGKVGEKLFF
CDR3nt: TGCGCCAGCAGCTTCCTAAATACCGGGAAAGTGGGTGAAAAACTGTTTTTT

j_gene: TRBJ2-5
v_gene: TRBV5-1
abundance: NA
d_gene: NA
CDR3aa: CASSSTSPETQYF
CDR3nt: TGCGCCAGCAGCTCTACTAGCCCAGAGACCCAGTACTTC

j_gene: TRBJ2-7
v_gene: TRBV27
abundance: once
d_gene: TRBD2
CDR3aa: CASKVSGSSDEQYF
CDR3nt: TGTGCCAGCAAAGTTAGCGGGAGTTCCGACGAGCAGTACTTC

j_gene: TRBJ1-5
v_gene: TRBV6-2/TRBV6-3
abundance: NA
d_gene: TRBD1
CDR3aa: CASSRHTGDQPQHF
CDR3nt: TGTGCCAGCAGTCGTCACACAGGGGATCAGCCCCAGCATTTT

j_gene: TRBJ2-5
v_gene: TRBV5-1
abundance: NA
d_gene: NA
CDR3aa: CASSLAVEETQYF
CDR3nt: TGCGCCAGCAGCTTGGCAGTTGAAGAGACCCAGTACTTC

j_gene: TRBJ1-5
v_gene: TRBV7-2
abundance: NA
d_gene: TRBD1
CDR3aa: CASSLVGGQSNQPQHF
CDR3nt: TGTGCCAGCAGCTTAGTGGGGGGACAGAGCAATCAGCCCCAGCATTTT

j_gene: TRBJ2-1
v_gene: TRBV21-1
abundance: NA
d_gene: NA
CDR3aa: CASGYLRTGVAHEQFF
CDR3nt: TGTGCCAGCGGCTACCTCCGGACAGGGGTGGCCCATGAGCAGTTCTTC

j_gene: TRBJ2-3
v_gene: TRBV24-1
abundance: NA
d_gene: NA
CDR3aa: CATSDLTGNTDTQYF
CDR3nt: TGTGCCACCAGTGATTTGACGGGTAACACAGATACGCAGTATTTT

j_gene: TRBJ2-2
v_gene: TRBV27
abundance: NA
d_gene: NA
CDR3aa: CASSLANTGELFF
CDR3nt: TGTGCCAGCTCCTTAGCCAACACCGGGGAGCTGTTTTTT

j_gene: TRBJ1-3
v_gene: TRBV5-4
abundance: NA
d_gene: NA
CDR3aa: CASSPGQSSGSTIYF
CDR3nt: TGTGCCAGCAGCCCCGGACAGTCCTCTGGAAGCACCATATATTTT

j_gene: TRBJ2-3
v_gene: TRBV5-4
abundance: NA
d_gene: NA
CDR3aa: CASSLPGGTDTQYF
CDR3nt: TGTGCCAGCAGCTTGCCGGGAGGCACAGATACGCAGTATTTT

j_gene: TRBJ2-7
v_gene: TRBV28
abundance: NA
d_gene: TRBD2
CDR3aa: CASSSGLAEQYEQYF
CDR3nt: TGTGCCAGCAGTTCGGGACTAGCGGAACAATACGAGCAGTACTTC

j_gene: TRBJ2-1
v_gene: TRBV28
abundance: NA
d_gene: TRBD2
CDR3aa: CASSLSGLAGVNEQFF
CDR3nt: TGTGCCAGCAGTTTATCTGGGCTAGCGGGAGTCAATGAGCAGTTCTTC

j_gene: TRBJ2-3
v_gene: TRBV6-1
abundance: NA
d_gene: TRBD1
CDR3aa: CASSDDLQGASSDTQYF
CDR3nt: TGTGCCAGCAGTGATGACTTACAGGGGGCTTCCTCAGATACGCAGTATTTT

j_gene: TRBJ1-5
v_gene: TRBV30
abundance: NA
d_gene: NA
CDR3aa: CAWSANPRGSNQPQHF
CDR3nt: TGTGCCTGGAGTGCTAATCCCAGGGGTTCCAATCAGCCCCAGCATTTT

j_gene: TRBJ2-1
v_gene: TRBV1
abundance: once
d_gene: NA
CDR3aa: CTSSQGASGRVYNEQFF
CDR3nt: TGCACCAGCAGCCAAGGGGCTAGCGGGAGGGTTTACAATGAGCAGTTCTTC

j_gene: TRBJ2-7
v_gene: TRBV7-8
abundance: NA
d_gene: TRBD2
CDR3aa: CASSLATSGGVGSYEQYF
CDR3nt: TGTGCCAGCAGCTTAGCGACTTCGGGAGGGGTTGGGTCCTACGAGCAGTACTTC

j_gene: TRBJ1-5
v_gene: TRBV5-1
abundance: NA
d_gene: TRBD1
CDR3aa: CASSLAGGLGQPQHF
CDR3nt: TGCGCCAGCAGCTTGGCAGGGGGCTTGGGTCAGCCCCAGCATTTT

j_gene: TRBJ2-1
v_gene: TRBV5-4
abundance: NA
d_gene: NA
CDR3aa: CASSWSTSSYNEQFF
CDR3nt: TGTGCCAGCAGCTGGTCAACGAGCTCCTACAATGAGCAGTTCTTC

j_gene: TRBJ2-7
v_gene: TRBV20-1
abundance: NA
d_gene: NA
CDR3aa: CSARTPGEQYF
CDR3nt: TGCAGTGCTCGAACCCCAGGGGAGCAGTACTTC

j_gene: TRBJ2-3
v_gene: TRBV24-1
abundance: NA
d_gene: TRBD2
CDR3aa: CATRKRDANTQYF
CDR3nt: TGTGCCACCAGAAAGCGGGATGCCAATACGCAGTATTTT

j_gene: TRBJ2-7
v_gene: TRBV5-8
abundance: once
d_gene: NA
CDR3aa: CASSLTQGGLSSYEQYF
CDR3nt: TGTGCCAGCAGCTTGACCCAGGGGGGTCTGAGCTCCTACGAGCAGTACTTC

j_gene: TRBJ1-6
v_gene: TRBV12-3/TRBV12-4
abundance: few
d_gene: TRBD1
CDR3aa: CASSEQGNSPLHF
CDR3nt: TGTGCCAGCAGCGAACAGGGGAATTCACCCCTCCACTTT

j_gene: TRBJ2-2
v_gene: TRBV13
abundance: once
d_gene: NA
CDR3aa: CASSQAGSGTGELFF
CDR3nt: TGTGCCAGCAGCCAAGCAGGGTCGGGCACCGGGGAGCTGTTTTTT

j_gene: TRBJ2-2
v_gene: TRBV6-5
abundance: NA
d_gene: TRBD1
CDR3aa: CASNWDRGNPGELFF
CDR3nt: TGTGCCAGCAATTGGGACAGGGGTAATCCCGGGGAGCTGTTTTTT

j_gene: TRBJ1-4
v_gene: TRBV11-2
abundance: NA
d_gene: NA
CDR3aa: CASSPNSNNEKLFF
CDR3nt: TGTGCCAGCAGCCCCAACAGCAATAATGAAAAACTGTTTTTT

j_gene: TRBJ2-7
v_gene: TRBV11-2
abundance: NA
d_gene: TRBD2
CDR3aa: CASSLAGGGVEQYF
CDR3nt: TGTGCCAGCAGCTTAGCGGGGGGTGGGGTCGAGCAGTACTTC

j_gene: TRBJ1-2
v_gene: TRBV28
abundance: NA
d_gene: TRBD1
CDR3aa: CASGQGNYGYTF
CDR3nt: TGTGCCAGCGGACAGGGGAACTATGGCTACACCTTC

j_gene: TRBJ2-7
v_gene: TRBV28
abundance: NA
d_gene: NA
CDR3aa: CASSSPGKLSYEQYF
CDR3nt: TGTGCCAGCAGTTCCCCCGGGAAGCTTTCCTACGAGCAGTACTTC

j_gene: TRBJ2-7
v_gene: TRBV12-3/TRBV12-4
abundance: NA
d_gene: NA
CDR3aa: CASTKGPYEQYF
CDR3nt: TGTGCCAGCACGAAGGGGCCCTACGAGCAGTACTTC

j_gene: TRBJ2-7
v_gene: TRBV5-5
abundance: NA
d_gene: TRBD1
CDR3aa: CASSLVGQGNYEQYF
CDR3nt: TGTGCCAGCAGCTTGGTCGGACAGGGTAATTACGAGCAGTACTTC

j_gene: TRBJ1-2
v_gene: TRBV7-8
abundance: NA
d_gene: NA
CDR3aa: CASSLDKSNYGYTF
CDR3nt: TGTGCCAGCAGCTTGGACAAATCTAACTATGGCTACACCTTC

j_gene: TRBJ2-5
v_gene: TRBV29-1
abundance: NA
d_gene: TRBD2
CDR3aa: CSVLAGYETQYF
CDR3nt: TGCAGCGTTCTAGCGGGTTATGAGACCCAGTACTTC

j_gene: TRBJ1-4
v_gene: TRBV30
abundance: NA
d_gene: NA
CDR3aa: CAWQTRGGEKLFF
CDR3nt: TGTGCCTGGCAGACCCGGGGGGGGGAAAAACTGTTTTTT

j_gene: TRBJ1-2
v_gene: TRBV5-4
abundance: few
d_gene: NA
CDR3aa: CASSFSGMEGYTF
CDR3nt: TGTGCCAGCAGCTTCTCGGGGATGGAGGGCTACACCTTC

j_gene: TRBJ1-4
v_gene: TRBV24-1
abundance: NA
d_gene: TRBD1
CDR3aa: CATSDNRGPNEKLFF
CDR3nt: TGTGCCACCAGTGATAACAGGGGTCCCAATGAAAAACTGTTTTTT

j_gene: TRBJ2-3
v_gene: TRBV20-1
abundance: NA
d_gene: NA
CDR3aa: CSATRDTQYF
CDR3nt: TGCAGTGCTACCAGAGATACGCAGTATTTT

j_gene: TRBJ1-3
v_gene: TRBV28
abundance: NA
d_gene: NA
CDR3aa: CASINSNSGNTIYF
CDR3nt: TGTGCCAGCATCAACAGTAACTCTGGAAACACCATATATTTT

j_gene: TRBJ2-7
v_gene: TRBV7-8
abundance: NA
d_gene: TRBD1
CDR3aa: CASSRGTGSRYEQYF
CDR3nt: TGTGCCAGCAGCCGAGGGACAGGTTCACGCTACGAGCAGTACTTC

j_gene: TRBJ1-3
v_gene: TRBV30
abundance: NA
d_gene: NA
CDR3aa: CAWSVLRSSGNTIYF
CDR3nt: TGTGCCTGGAGTGTACTTCGGAGCTCTGGAAACACCATATATTTT